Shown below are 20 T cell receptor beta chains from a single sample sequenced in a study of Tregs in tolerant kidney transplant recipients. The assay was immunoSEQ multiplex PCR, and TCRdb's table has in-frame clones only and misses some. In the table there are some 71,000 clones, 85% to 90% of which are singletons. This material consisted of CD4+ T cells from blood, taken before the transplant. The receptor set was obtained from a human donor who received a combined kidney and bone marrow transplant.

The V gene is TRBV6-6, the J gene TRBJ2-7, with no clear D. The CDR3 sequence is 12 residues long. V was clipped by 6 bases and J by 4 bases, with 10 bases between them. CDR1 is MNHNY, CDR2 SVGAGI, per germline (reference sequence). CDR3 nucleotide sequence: TGTGCCAGCAGGACATCAGGATACGAGCAGTACTTC. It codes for CASRTSGYEQYF.

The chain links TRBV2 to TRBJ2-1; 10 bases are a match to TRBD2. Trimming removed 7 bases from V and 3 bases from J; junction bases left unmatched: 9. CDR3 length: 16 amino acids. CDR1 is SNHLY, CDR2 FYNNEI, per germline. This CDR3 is CASTQGLAANYNEQFF. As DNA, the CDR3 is TGTGCCAGCACCCAAGGACTAGCGGCTAACTACAATGAGCAGTTCTTC.

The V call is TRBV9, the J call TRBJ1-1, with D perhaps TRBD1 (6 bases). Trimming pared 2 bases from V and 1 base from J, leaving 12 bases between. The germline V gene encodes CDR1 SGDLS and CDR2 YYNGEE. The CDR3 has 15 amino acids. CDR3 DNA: TGTGCCAGCAGCGTCAGTGGGGGGGCGAACACTGAAGCTTTCTTT. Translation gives CASSVSGGANTEAFF.

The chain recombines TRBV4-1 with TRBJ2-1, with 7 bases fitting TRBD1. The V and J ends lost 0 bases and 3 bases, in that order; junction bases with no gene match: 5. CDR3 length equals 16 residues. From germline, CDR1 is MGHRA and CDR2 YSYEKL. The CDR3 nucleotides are TGCGCCAGCAGCCAAGATTGGGGACAGCTCTACAATGAGCAGTTCTTC. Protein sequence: CASSQDWGQLYNEQFF.

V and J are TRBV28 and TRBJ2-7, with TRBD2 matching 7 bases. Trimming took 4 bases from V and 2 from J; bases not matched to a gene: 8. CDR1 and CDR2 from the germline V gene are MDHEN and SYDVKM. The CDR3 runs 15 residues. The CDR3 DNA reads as TGTGCCAGCAGTTCCACGGGGGGTGCGACCTACGAGCAGTACTTC. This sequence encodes CASSSTGGATYEQYF.

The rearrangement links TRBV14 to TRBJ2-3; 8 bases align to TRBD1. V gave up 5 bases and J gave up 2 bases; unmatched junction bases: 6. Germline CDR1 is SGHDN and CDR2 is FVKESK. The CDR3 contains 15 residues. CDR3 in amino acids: CASSETGDFTDTQYF. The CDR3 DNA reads TGTGCCAGCAGCGAGACAGGGGACTTCACAGATACGCAGTATTTT. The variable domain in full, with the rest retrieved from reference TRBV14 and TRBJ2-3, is EAGVTQFPSHSVIEKGQTVTLRCDPISGHDNLYWYRRVMGKEIKFLLHFVKESKQDESGMPNNRFLAERTGGTYSTLKVQPAELEDSGVYFCASSETGDFTDTQYFGPGTRLTVL.

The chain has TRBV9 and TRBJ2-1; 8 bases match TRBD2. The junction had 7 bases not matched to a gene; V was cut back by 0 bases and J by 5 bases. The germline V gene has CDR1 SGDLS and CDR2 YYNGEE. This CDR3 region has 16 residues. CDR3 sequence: CASSVGLANTDNEQFF. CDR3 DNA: TGTGCCAGCAGCGTAGGACTAGCGAATACTGACAATGAGCAGTTCTTC.

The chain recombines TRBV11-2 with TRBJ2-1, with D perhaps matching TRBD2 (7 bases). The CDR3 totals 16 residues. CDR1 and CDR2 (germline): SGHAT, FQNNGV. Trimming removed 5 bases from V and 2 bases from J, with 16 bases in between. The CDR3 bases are TGTGCCAGCAGCGAAGGGGGGGAGCCCACCTACAATGAGCAGTTCTTC. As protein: CASSEGGEPTYNEQFF.

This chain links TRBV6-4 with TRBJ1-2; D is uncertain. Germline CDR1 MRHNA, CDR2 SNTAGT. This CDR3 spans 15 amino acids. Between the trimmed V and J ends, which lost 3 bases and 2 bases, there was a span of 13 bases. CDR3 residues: CASSEIGEANYGYTF. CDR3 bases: TGTGCCAGCAGTGAGATAGGCGAGGCAAACTATGGCTACACCTTC.

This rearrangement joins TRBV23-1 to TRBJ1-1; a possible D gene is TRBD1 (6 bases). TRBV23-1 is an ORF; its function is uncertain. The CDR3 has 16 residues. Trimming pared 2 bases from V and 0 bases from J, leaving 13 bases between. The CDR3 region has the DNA TGCGCCAGCAGTCAAACTAAACAGGGCCTGAACACTGAAGCTTTCTTT. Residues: CASSQTKQGLNTEAFF.

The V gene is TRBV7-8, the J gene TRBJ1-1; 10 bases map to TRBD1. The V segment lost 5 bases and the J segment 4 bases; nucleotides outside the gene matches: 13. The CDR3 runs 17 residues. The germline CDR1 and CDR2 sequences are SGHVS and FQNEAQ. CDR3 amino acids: CASSKGQGTVFGTEAFF. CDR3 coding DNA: TGTGCCAGCAGCAAGGGACAGGGGACGGTTTTTGGCACTGAAGCTTTCTTT.

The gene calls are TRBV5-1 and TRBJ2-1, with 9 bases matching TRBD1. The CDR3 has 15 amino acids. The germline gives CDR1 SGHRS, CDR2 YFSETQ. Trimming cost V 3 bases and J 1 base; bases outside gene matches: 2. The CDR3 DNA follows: TGCGCCAGCAGCTCCGGGACAGGGTCCTACAATGAGCAGTTCTTC. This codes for CASSSGTGSYNEQFF.

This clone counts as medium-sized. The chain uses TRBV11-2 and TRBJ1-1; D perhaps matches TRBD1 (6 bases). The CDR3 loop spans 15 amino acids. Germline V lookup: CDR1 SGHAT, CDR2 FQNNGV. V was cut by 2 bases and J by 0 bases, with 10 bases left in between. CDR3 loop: CASSLNRVMNTEAFF. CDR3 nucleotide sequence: TGTGCCAGCAGCTTAAACAGGGTAATGAACACTGAAGCTTTCTTT.

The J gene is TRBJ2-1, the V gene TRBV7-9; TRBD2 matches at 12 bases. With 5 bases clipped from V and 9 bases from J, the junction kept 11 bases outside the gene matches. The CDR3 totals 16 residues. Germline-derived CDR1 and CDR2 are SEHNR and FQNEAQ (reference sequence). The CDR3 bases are TGTGCCAGCAGCCCCCCCGGGACTAGCGGGTTGGGTGAGCAGTTCTTC. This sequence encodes CASSPPGTSGLGEQFF.

This CDR3 is CASSPWTGDYNEQFF. For the CDR3, the DNA is TGTGCCAGCAGCCCCTGGACAGGGGACTACAATGAGCAGTTCTTC. The chain recombines TRBV7-2 with TRBJ2-1; the match to TRBD1 covers 9 bases. CDR1 is SGHTA, CDR2 FQGNSA, per germline. The CDR3 contains 15 residues. V was pared by 5 bases and J by 3 bases, with 5 bases of the junction left unmatched.

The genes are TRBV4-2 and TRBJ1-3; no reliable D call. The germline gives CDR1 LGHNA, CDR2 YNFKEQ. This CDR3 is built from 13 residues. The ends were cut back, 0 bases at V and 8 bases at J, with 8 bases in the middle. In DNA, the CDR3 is TGTGCCAGCAGCCAAGATATCCCAGACACCATATATTTT. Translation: CASSQDIPDTIYF.

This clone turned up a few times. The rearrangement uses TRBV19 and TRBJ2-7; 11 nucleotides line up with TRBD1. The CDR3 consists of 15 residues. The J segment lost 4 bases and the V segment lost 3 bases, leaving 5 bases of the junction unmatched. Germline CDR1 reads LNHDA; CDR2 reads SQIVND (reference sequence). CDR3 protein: CASSMRTGGIYEQYF. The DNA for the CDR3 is TGTGCCAGTAGTATGCGGACAGGGGGCATATACGAGCAGTACTTC.

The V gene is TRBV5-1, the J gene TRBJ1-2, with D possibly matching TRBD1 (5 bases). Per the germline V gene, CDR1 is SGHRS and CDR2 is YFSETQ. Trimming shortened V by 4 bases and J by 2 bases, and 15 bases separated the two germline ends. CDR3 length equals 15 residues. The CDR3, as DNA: TGCGCCAGCAGCGCAGGGACTTTCGCCAACTATGGCTACACCTTC. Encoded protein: CASSAGTFANYGYTF.

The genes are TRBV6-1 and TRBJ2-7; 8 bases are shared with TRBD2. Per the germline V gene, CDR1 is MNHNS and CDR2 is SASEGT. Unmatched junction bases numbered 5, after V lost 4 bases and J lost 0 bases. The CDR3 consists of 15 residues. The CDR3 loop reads CASSGSTSASYEQYF. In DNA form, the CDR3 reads TGTGCCAGCAGTGGATCGACTAGCGCCTCCTACGAGCAGTACTTC.

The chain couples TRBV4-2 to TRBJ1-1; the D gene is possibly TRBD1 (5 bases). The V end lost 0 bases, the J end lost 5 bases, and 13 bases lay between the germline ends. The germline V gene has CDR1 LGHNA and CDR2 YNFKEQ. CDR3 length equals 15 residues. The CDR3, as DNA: TGTGCCAGCAGCCAAGAAGGCGACAGCAATACTGAAGCTTTCTTT. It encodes CASSQEGDSNTEAFF.